The entry below describes one T cell receptor beta chain. Its antigen is as yet unknown. The CDR3 runs 15 residues. With 3 bases clipped from V and 3 bases from J, the junction kept 4 bases outside the gene matches. This sample is drawn from a study of T-cell memory formation after mild COVID-19. Constant-segment-primed 5'RACE gave TCR alpha and TCR beta cDNA libraries with sample barcodes and UMIs. TCRdb reanalysed the 5' RACE reads using MiXCR and keeps one entry per CDR3 protein. The sample carries around 300,000 distinct CDR3 sequences, 18% recorded once. Whole-study findings and limits: Later expanders leaned toward CD4+, whereas clones contracting from day 15 to 85 were balanced CD4/CD8. Confirmation was lacking for SARS-CoV-2 specificity of second-wave clones that peaked on day 37.

V is TRBV12-3 or TRBV12-4 and J is TRBJ2-2, with TRBD2 identical over 7 bases. The source of this sequence is a man in his late teens or twenties who had mild COVID-19 (a few samples of this study predate the infection). Cell type and time point are not known. What was sequenced was PBMCs or a T cell subset sorted from them (not recorded which). The CDR3 sequence is CASSFGGGDTGELFF. For the CDR3, the DNA is TGTGCCAGCAGTTTCGGGGGAGGGGACACCGGGGAGCTGTTTTTT.